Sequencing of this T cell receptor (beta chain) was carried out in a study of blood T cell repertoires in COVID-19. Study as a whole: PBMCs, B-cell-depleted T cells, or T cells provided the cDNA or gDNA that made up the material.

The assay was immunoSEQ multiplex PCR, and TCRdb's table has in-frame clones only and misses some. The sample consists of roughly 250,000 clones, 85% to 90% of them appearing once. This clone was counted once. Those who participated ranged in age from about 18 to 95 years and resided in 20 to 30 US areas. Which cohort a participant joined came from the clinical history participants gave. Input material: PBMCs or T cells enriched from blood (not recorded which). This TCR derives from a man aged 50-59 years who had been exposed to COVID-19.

The CDR3 coding sequence is TGTGCCAGCAGCTTAGGGAACAGTGCTCAAGAGACCCAGTACTTC. It encodes CASSLGNSAQETQYF. This chain connects TRBV7-9 to TRBJ2-5; D uncertain. The CDR3 consists of 15 residues. In germline, CDR1 is SEHNR, CDR2 FQNEAQ (reference sequence). V shed 1 base and J shed 2 bases, with 11 bases lying between them.